One sample yielded the 15 T cell receptor beta chains listed below, sequenced in a study of identical twins. From the 5' RACE reads, TCRdb called clonotypes with MiXCR, one entry per CDR3 protein. This table holds about 810,000 distinct CDR3 sequences, roughly an eighth found once. These data are also associated with another study on yellow fever vaccine responses in identical twins.

The specimen sequenced was PBMCs. Every receptor here comes from a woman under 30 in good health.

The rearrangement links TRBV29-1 to TRBJ2-2; D gene uncertain. This CDR3 has 15 residues. V was trimmed by 0 bases and J by 2 bases, leaving 10 bases between them. Germline loops: CDR1 SQVTM, CDR2 ANQGSEA. The CDR3 here is CSVEDQDLNTGELFF. The CDR3 DNA is TGCAGCGTTGAAGATCAGGACCTTAACACCGGGGAGCTGTTTTTT.

The chain links TRBV20-1 to TRBJ1-6; the match to TRBD1 covers 7 bases. With 3 bases clipped from V and 6 bases from J, the junction kept 8 bases outside the gene matches. The CDR3 loop spans 15 amino acids. Looked up from germline, CDR1 is DFQATT and CDR2 is SNEGSKA (reference sequence). The CDR3 DNA sequence: TGCAGTGCTAGTCCTACGACAGGGCCTAATTCACCCCTCCACTTT. Protein sequence: CSASPTTGPNSPLHF.

This clonotype was observed at least ten times. The J gene is TRBJ1-2, the V gene TRBV5-1; no reliable D call. Germline lookup yields CDR1 SGHRS and CDR2 YFSETQ. Deletions cut 0 bases from V and 4 bases from J, with 13 bases between. The CDR3 extends over 15 amino acids. CDR3 nucleotides: TGCGCCAGCAGCTTGGGAGGCACGGAAGCCTATGGCTACACCTTC. Amino acids: CASSLGGTEAYGYTF.

The gene calls are TRBV29-1 and TRBJ2-7, with 7 bases fitting TRBD1. The CDR3 extends over 13 amino acids. Losses at the gene ends were 5 bases for V and 2 bases for J; bases not matched to a gene: 6. Germline-derived CDR1 and CDR2 are SQVTM and ANQGSEA. The CDR3 region is CSVRTGFTYEQYF. Here the CDR3 DNA reads TGCAGCGTTCGGACAGGTTTCACCTACGAGCAGTACTTC.

This clonotype showed up just a few times. This chain links TRBV2 with TRBJ1-5; D is ambiguous. CDR3 length equals 13 residues. V was trimmed by 4 bases and J by 5 bases, leaving 9 bases between them. Looked up from germline, CDR1 is SNHLY and CDR2 is FYNNEI. The CDR3 coding sequence is TGTGCCAGCAGTGTTTCGTGGGATCAGCCCCAGCATTTT. This encodes CASSVSWDQPQHF.

This clonotype was seen only a few times. The V and J genes are TRBV5-1 and TRBJ1-1; D call uncertain. The CDR3 spans 14 residues. Germline V gene lookup returns CDR1 SGHRS and CDR2 YFSETQ. Trimming took 5 bases from V and 0 from J, leaving 11 bases between them. The CDR3 loop reads CASRDRNMNTEAFF. The CDR3 nucleotides are TGCGCCAGCAGAGATCGAAACATGAACACTGAAGCTTTCTTT.

This rearrangement joins TRBV7-6 to TRBJ1-4; 9 nucleotides agree with TRBD1. Trimming removed 6 bases from V and 7 bases from J; junction bases left unmatched: 12. CDR1 SGHVS and CDR2 FNYEAQ come from the germline V gene. The CDR3 sequence is 16 residues long. The CDR3 DNA reads as TGTGCCAGCAGTCCCGGGACAGGGACTTTTAGTGAAAAACTGTTTTTT. Translating it yields CASSPGTGTFSEKLFF.

Only a few counts were recorded for this clonotype. The V gene is TRBV20-1, the J gene TRBJ2-2; 9 nucleotides match TRBD2. Per germline, CDR1 DFQATT and CDR2 SNEGSKA (reference sequence). The trim removed 5 bases at V and 5 bases at J, leaving 9 bases unmatched. CDR3 length: 15 residues. In DNA form, the CDR3 reads TGCAGTGCTCGACCGGGACTAGCATGGACCGGGGAGCTGTTTTTT. Translating gives CSARPGLAWTGELFF.

In regard to this clonotype: The junction does not match germline at one end; this may be a read error. This chain joins TRBV20-1 and TRBJ2-1; TRBD2 agrees at 11 bases. Per the germline V gene, CDR1 is DFQATT and CDR2 is SNEGSKA (reference sequence). The CDR3 has 17 amino acids. The CDR3 here is CCATPGLAVSSYNEQFF. The CDR3 DNA sequence: TGCTGTGCTACTCCGGGACTAGCGGTTAGCTCCTACAATGAGCAGTTCTTC.

The chain has TRBV20-1 and TRBJ2-4; TRBD2 aligns across 7 bases. This CDR3 has 11 residues. V shed 5 bases and J 9 bases; nucleotides not matched to a gene: 4. The germline CDR1 and CDR2 sequences are DFQATT and SNEGSKA (reference sequence). Here the CDR3 reads CSAGGRGIQYF. The CDR3 nucleotides read TGCAGTGCTGGAGGGAGGGGCATTCAGTACTTC.

The chain is built from TRBV14 and TRBJ2-1; 10 bases align to TRBD1. CDR3 length: 15 residues. With 4 bases clipped from V and 9 bases from J, the junction kept 9 bases outside the gene matches. CDR1 and CDR2 from the germline V gene are SGHDN and FVKESK. The chain's CDR3 is CASSRDRGRTSEQFF. Written as DNA, the CDR3 is TGTGCCAGCAGCCGTGACAGGGGGCGTACCAGTGAGCAGTTCTTC. Looking up the rest from reference TRBV14 and TRBJ2-1 gives the full variable domain: EAGVTQFPSHSVIEKGQTVTLRCDPISGHDNLYWYRRVMGKEIKFLLHFVKESKQDESGMPNNRFLAERTGGTYSTLKVQPAELEDSGVYFCASSRDRGRTSEQFFGPGTRLTVL.

The V call is TRBV6-2 or TRBV6-3, the J call TRBJ2-2, with D perhaps TRBD1 or TRBD2 (5 bases each). The germline CDR1 and CDR2 sequences are MNHEY and SVGEGT. Trimming removed 4 bases from V and 7 bases from J, with 13 bases in between. This CDR3 contains 14 residues. CDR3 residues: CASSSSGRGGELFF. CDR3 DNA sequence: TGTGCCAGCAGTTCGTCGGGAAGGGGCGGGGAGCTGTTTTTT.

V usage is TRBV28 and J usage is TRBJ1-1, with D tentatively TRBD1 (6 bases). In germline, CDR1 is MDHEN, CDR2 SYDVKM. CDR3 length: 16 residues. Trimming shortened V by 4 bases and J by 3 bases, and 18 bases separated the two germline ends. The CDR3 sequence: CASSSKYRVLDTEAFF. The CDR3 bases are TGTGCCAGCAGTTCAAAATACAGGGTCTTGGACACTGAAGCTTTCTTT.

The rearrangement links TRBV20-1 to TRBJ2-1; no clear D. Trimming pared 4 bases from V and 4 bases from J, leaving 17 bases between. This CDR3 spans 15 amino acids. The germline CDR1 and CDR2 sequences are DFQATT and SNEGSKA (reference sequence). CDR3 loop: CSATAGNSRYNEQFF. DNA of the CDR3: TGCAGTGCTACGGCTGGGAATTCACGATACAATGAGCAGTTCTTC.

The rearrangement links TRBV2 to TRBJ2-7, with a tentative D call TRBD2 (6 bases). Between the trimmed V and J ends, which lost 7 bases and 3 bases, there was a span of 10 bases. CDR1 is SNHLY, CDR2 FYNNEI, per germline. The CDR3 is 12 amino acids. CDR3 in DNA: TGTGCCAGCACCAGACTAGTCTACGAGCAGTACTTC. Residues: CASTRLVYEQYF.